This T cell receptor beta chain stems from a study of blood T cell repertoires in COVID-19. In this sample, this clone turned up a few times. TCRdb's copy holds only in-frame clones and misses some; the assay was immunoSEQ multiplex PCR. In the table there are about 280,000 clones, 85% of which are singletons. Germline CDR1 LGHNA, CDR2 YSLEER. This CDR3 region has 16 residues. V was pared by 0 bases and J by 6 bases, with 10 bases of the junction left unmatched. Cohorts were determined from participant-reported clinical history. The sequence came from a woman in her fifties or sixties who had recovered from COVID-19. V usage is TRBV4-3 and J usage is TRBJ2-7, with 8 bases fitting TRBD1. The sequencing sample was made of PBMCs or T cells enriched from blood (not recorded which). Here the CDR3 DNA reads TGCGCCAGCAGCCAAGAGTGGGAGGACAGGGTGGCCGAGCAGTACTTC. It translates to CASSQEWEDRVAEQYF.